A selection of T cell receptor beta chains follows, all from one sample in a study of T cell changes during pregnancy in multiple sclerosis. The repertoire was sequenced with immunoSEQ multiplex PCR; TCRdb's copy has only in-frame clones and lacks some. Here the sample spans fewer than 90,000 clones, 90% to 95% being singletons. The sequenced sample was peripheral blood, obtained in the third trimester of pregnancy. Source of these receptors: a female donor with multiple sclerosis, enrolled in a pregnancy study. Both conserved end residues are part of each CDR3.

TRBJ2-4,19,TRBV4-3,CASSQDVAWGTRAKNIQYF
TRBJ2-1,15,TRBV27,CASGPWTSGNNEQFF
TRBJ1-5,14,TRBV28,CASSLGQGVQPQHF
TRBJ1-2,16,TRBV7-9,CASSLGGQDTNYGYTF
TRBJ2-1,14,TRBV7-2,CASNIPGTANEQFF
TRBJ1-4,16,TRBV19,CASNSQFGATNEKLFF
TRBJ1-1,17,TRBV5-1,CASSVTGTAFQGTEAFF
TRBJ1-4,16,TRBV19,CASTSTGRATNEKLFF
TRBJ2-1,17,TRBV5-4,CASSPPGGHKSYNEQFF
TRBJ1-5,14,TRBV10-3,CAISGGLSNQPQHF
TRBJ2-3,15,TRBV30,CAWSGLAGPTDTQYF
TRBJ1-1,16,TRBV18,CASSSRQGSVNTEAFF
TRBJ1-1,13,TRBV29-1,CSVVRTANTEAFF
TRBJ1-5,15,TRBV28,CASSLPVNSNQPQHF
TRBJ2-5,14,TRBV5-1,CASSLVQGEETQYF